The 27 T cell receptor beta chains listed next were all sequenced from one sample in a study of PD-1 blockade in mismatch repair-deficient tumors. Here immunoSEQ multiplex PCR was the method, and the copy in TCRdb shows in-frame clones only, minus some. The profile covers fewer than 10,000 clones, with approximately 85% appearing a single time and about 0.88% taken by the ten largest. Specimen: PBMCs, collected about 47 weeks after starting pembrolizumab. Receptors were obtained from an adult with mismatch repair-deficient cancer.

The chain carries TRBV7-9 and TRBJ2-2, with D perhaps TRBD1 (5 bases). Germline CDR1 reads SEHNR; CDR2 reads FQNEAQ (reference sequence). V lost 2 bases to trimming and J lost 1 base, with 11 bases between them. The CDR3 length is 16 residues. CDR3 sequence: CASSLLGQGNTGELFF. DNA for the CDR3: TGTGCCAGCAGCTTACTGGGGCAGGGGAACACCGGGGAGCTGTTTTTT.

This clone was observed a few times. This chain connects TRBV27 to TRBJ2-7, with TRBD1 as a possible D gene (5 bases). V shed 11 bases and J shed 5 bases, with 10 bases lying between them. The germline V gene encodes CDR1 MNHEY and CDR2 SMNVEV (reference sequence). The CDR3 contains 10 residues. CDR3 nucleotides: TGTGCCGTGGGGCCTGACGAGCAGTACTTC. Amino acids: CAVGPDEQYF.

The J gene is TRBJ1-2, the V gene TRBV11-3; 7 bases fit TRBD1. Germline loops: CDR1 SGHNT, CDR2 YENEEA. This CDR3 is built from 13 residues. The V segment lost 4 bases and the J segment 6 bases; nucleotides outside the gene matches: 5. CDR3 protein: CASSSRQGDGYTF. CDR3 DNA sequence: TGTGCCAGCAGCTCCCGACAGGGTGATGGCTACACCTTC.

This rearrangement joins TRBV28 to TRBJ1-3; D not resolved. Germline V gene lookup returns CDR1 MDHEN and CDR2 SYDVKM. The V end lost 6 bases, the J end lost 4 bases, and 25 bases lay between the germline ends. The CDR3 length is 18 residues. CDR3 nucleotide sequence: TGTGCCAGCAGAGGCTCCTTTCTTCGGACTTTGAGGGGAAACACCATATATTTT. This sequence encodes CASRGSFLRTLRGNTIYF.

V and J are TRBV30 and TRBJ2-7; the match to TRBD2 covers 8 bases. Germline lookup yields CDR1 GTSNPN and CDR2 SVGIG (reference sequence). The length of the CDR3 is 13 residues. V was pared by 7 bases and J by 4 bases, with 9 bases of the junction left unmatched. This chain's CDR3 is CAFQPGGLYEQYF. The DNA for the CDR3 is TGTGCCTTCCAGCCGGGAGGGCTATACGAGCAGTACTTC.

J is TRBJ1-6 and V is TRBV30; D remains unclear. The V end lost 3 bases, the J end lost 8 bases, and 14 bases lay between the germline ends. The CDR3 extends over 14 amino acids. Per germline, CDR1 GTSNPN and CDR2 SVGIG (reference sequence). In DNA form, the CDR3 reads TGTGCCTGGAGCCGCGGGGTCGGGGATTCACCCCTCCACTTT. It encodes CAWSRGVGDSPLHF. The full variable domain, its missing parts supplied by reference TRBV30 and TRBJ1-6, is SQTIHQWPATLVQPVGSPLSLECTVEGTSNPNLYWYRQAAGRGLQLLFYSVGIGQISSEVPQNLSASRPQDRQFILSSKKLLLSDSGFYLCAWSRGVGDSPLHFGNGTRLTVT.

The table lists this clone with a count of one. V and J are TRBV4-1 and TRBJ1-3; D ambiguous. V lost 0 bases, J lost 0 bases, and 3 bases lay in between. The CDR3 is 14 amino acids. Germline V gene sequence: CDR1 MGHRA, CDR2 YSYEKL. The CDR3 DNA is TGCGCCAGCAGCCAAGACAACTCTGGAAACACCATATATTTT. Protein product: CASSQDNSGNTIYF.

The gene calls are TRBV28 and TRBJ2-1; D not resolved. Trimming left V 1 base short and J 5 bases short, with 6 bases between. The CDR3 totals 13 residues. Per germline, CDR1 MDHEN and CDR2 SYDVKM. The CDR3 protein is CASSLLADNEQFF. The CDR3 DNA sequence: TGTGCCAGCAGTTTATTGGCAGACAATGAGCAGTTCTTC.

CDR3 sequence: CASSVGLAGGWYNEQFF. CDR3 bases: TGTGCCAGCAGCGTAGGACTAGCGGGAGGCTGGTACAATGAGCAGTTCTTC. This chain connects TRBV9 to TRBJ2-1; TRBD2 aligns across 13 bases. Trimming removed 0 bases from V and 4 bases from J; junction bases left unmatched: 4. This CDR3 region has 17 residues. The germline V gene encodes CDR1 SGDLS and CDR2 YYNGEE.

This chain connects TRBV6-5 to TRBJ2-5, with TRBD2 matching over 10 bases. Germline trimming cut 5 bases from V and 4 bases from J; bases unmatched to any gene: 1. Looked up from germline, CDR1 is MNHEY and CDR2 is SVGAGI. The CDR3 spans 13 residues. CDR3 residues: CASSRTSGETQYF. The CDR3 coding sequence is TGTGCCAGCAGTCGGACTAGCGGAGAGACCCAGTACTTC.

The V call is TRBV27, the J call TRBJ2-4; 8 nucleotides align to TRBD1. The CDR3 spans 15 residues. Germline V gene sequence: CDR1 MNHEY, CDR2 SMNVEV (reference sequence). V was clipped by 2 bases and J by 10 bases; unmatched bases: 10. CDR3 residues: CASSLGTGPPIIQYF. The CDR3 nucleotides are TGTGCCAGCAGTTTAGGGACAGGCCCACCAATAATTCAGTACTTC.

The chain has TRBV19 and TRBJ2-7, with a tentative D call TRBD1 (6 bases). The CDR3 sequence is 18 residues long. Germline V gene sequence: CDR1 LNHDA, CDR2 SQIVND (reference sequence). Trimming pared 4 bases from V and 2 bases from J, leaving 24 bases between. The CDR3 bases are TGTGCCAGTAGTAGGGGATGGGCAGGACAGTCCCTCCCCTACGAGCAGTACTTC. This gives the protein CASSRGWAGQSLPYEQYF.

V and J are TRBV30 and TRBJ1-5, with unresolved D. Per germline, CDR1 GTSNPN and CDR2 SVGIG (reference sequence). V lost 3 bases to trimming and J lost 7 bases, with 16 bases between them. The CDR3 totals 14 residues. CDR3 DNA: TGTGCCTGGAGGAAGACCGGGGAAGGGCAGCCCCAGCATTTT. Translation: CAWRKTGEGQPQHF. Full variable domain (rest looked up from reference TRBV30 and TRBJ1-5): SQTIHQWPATLVQPVGSPLSLECTVEGTSNPNLYWYRQAAGRGLQLLFYSVGIGQISSEVPQNLSASRPQDRQFILSSKKLLLSDSGFYLCAWRKTGEGQPQHFGDGTRLSIL.

The chain carries TRBV4-2 and TRBJ2-1; 7 nucleotides align to TRBD2. CDR1 and CDR2 from the germline V gene are LGHNA and YNFKEQ. CDR3 length: 16 residues. Unmatched junction bases numbered 8, after V lost 0 bases and J lost 6 bases. CDR3 protein: CASSQDGAGVSNEQFF. DNA for the CDR3: TGTGCCAGCAGCCAAGATGGGGCGGGAGTCTCCAATGAGCAGTTCTTC.

The rearrangement links TRBV10-1 to TRBJ2-1; TRBD1 might be the D (5 bases). The germline V and J ends were trimmed by 8 bases and 0 bases, with 14 bases remaining between them. Germline CDR1 and CDR2: WNHNN and SYGVQD (reference sequence). CDR3 length: 15 amino acids. The CDR3 reads CASVTRQSSYNEQFF. DNA for the CDR3: TGCGCCAGCGTAACCCGACAGAGCTCCTACAATGAGCAGTTCTTC.

The chain couples TRBV29-1 to TRBJ1-1, with D tentatively TRBD1 (5 bases). The CDR3 totals 13 residues. The ends were cut back, 6 bases at V and 0 bases at J, with 11 bases in the middle. Germline V gene data show CDR1 as SQVTM and CDR2 as ANQGSEA. The CDR3 region has the DNA TGCAGCGTCATCAGACAGCTGAACACTGAAGCTTTCTTT. Translated, it gives CSVIRQLNTEAFF.

CDR3 sequence (DNA): TGCGCCAGCAGCCTAGGACAGGCAACTAATGAAAAACTGTTTTTT. Protein product: CASSLGQATNEKLFF. The chain is built from TRBV5-1 and TRBJ1-4; 7 nucleotides line up with TRBD1. V lost 4 bases and J lost 0; bases outside the gene matches: 3. The CDR3 loop spans 15 amino acids. Per the germline V gene, CDR1 is SGHRS and CDR2 is YFSETQ.

This chain links TRBV11-3 with TRBJ2-3; D is possibly TRBD2 (5 bases). This CDR3 has 15 residues. The V end was cut by 0 bases, the J end by 3 bases, with 10 bases between. Germline CDR1 SGHNT, CDR2 YENEEA. CDR3 in DNA: TGTGCCAGCAGCTTAGAAGCCCGAGGGACAGATACGCAGTATTTT. This encodes CASSLEARGTDTQYF.

CDR3 nucleotide sequence: TGCGCCAGCAGCCAAGAAAGGGGGCCTGTCTATGGCTACACCTTC. It encodes CASSQERGPVYGYTF. This rearrangement joins TRBV4-1 to TRBJ1-2; 7 bases align to TRBD1. The CDR3 contains 15 residues. The junction had 5 bases not matched to a gene; V was cut back by 0 bases and J by 4 bases. In germline, CDR1 is MGHRA, CDR2 YSYEKL.

The chain has TRBV12-1 and TRBJ2-5; TRBD1, the D gene given by the table, was not confirmed from the DNA. TRBV12-1 corresponds to a pseudogene. The CDR3 runs to 16 residues. DNA for the CDR3: TGTGCCAGCAGCTTTAACCAGACAGACAACCAAGAGACCCAGTACTTC. Its protein is CASSFNQTDNQETQYF.

The chain recombines TRBV11-2 with TRBJ2-1; D gene uncertain. The germline CDR1 and CDR2 sequences are SGHAT and FQNNGV. The CDR3 is 13 amino acids. Trimming took 5 bases from V and 4 from J, leaving 9 bases between them. CDR3 nucleotides: TGTGCCAGCAGCCTCCGGGTATACAATGAGCAGTTCTTC. Translation gives CASSLRVYNEQFF.

V is TRBV6-1 and J is TRBJ2-7; 7 bases map to TRBD1. Germline CDR1 is MNHNS and CDR2 is SASEGT. The CDR3 has 13 residues. The V segment lost 2 bases and the J segment 5 bases; nucleotides outside the gene matches: 3. The CDR3: CASSETGVDEQYF. For the CDR3, the DNA is TGTGCCAGCAGTGAAACAGGGGTCGACGAGCAGTACTTC.

This rearrangement joins TRBV29-1 to TRBJ1-3; unclear D gene. V shed 4 bases and J shed 0 bases, with 13 bases lying between them. The CDR3 runs 15 residues. Looked up from germline, CDR1 is SQVTM and CDR2 is ANQGSEA. CDR3 residues: CSVASPSYSGNTIYF. CDR3 sequence (DNA): TGCAGCGTTGCTTCCCCCTCGTACTCTGGAAACACCATATATTTT. Based on the CDR3 plus reference TRBV29-1 and TRBJ1-3, the full variable domain is SAVISQKPSRDICQRGTSLTIQCQVDSQVTMMFWYRQQPGQSLTLIATANQGSEATYESGFVIDKFPISRPNLTFSTLTVSNMSPEDSSIYLCSVASPSYSGNTIYFGEGSWLTVV.

The rearrangement uses TRBV7-9 and TRBJ2-7; D ambiguous. This CDR3 is built from 9 residues. Between the trimmed V and J ends, which lost 6 bases and 7 bases, there was a span of 4 bases. CDR1 and CDR2 from the germline V gene are SEHNR and FQNEAQ (reference sequence). This chain's CDR3 is CASRREQYF. The CDR3 nucleotides are TGTGCCAGCAGGAGGGAGCAGTACTTC.

The chain uses TRBV9 and TRBJ1-2; the match to TRBD1 covers 10 bases. The CDR3 is made up of 16 amino acids. In germline, CDR1 is SGDLS, CDR2 YYNGEE. After removal of 4 bases from V and 0 bases from J, the junction contained 6 bases not matched to a gene. The CDR3 loop is CASSSHGTGANYGYTF. CDR3 DNA sequence: TGTGCCAGCAGCTCCCACGGGACAGGGGCTAACTATGGCTACACCTTC.

The V gene is TRBV25-1, the J gene TRBJ2-5, with 9 bases identical to TRBD2. This CDR3 spans 14 amino acids. Germline assignment: CDR1 MGHDK and CDR2 SYGVNS. With 5 bases clipped from V and 3 bases from J, the junction kept 4 bases outside the gene matches. The CDR3 sequence: CASSMAGGEETQYF. The CDR3 bases are TGTGCCAGCAGTATGGCGGGAGGGGAAGAGACCCAGTACTTC.

This rearrangement joins TRBV5-4 to TRBJ2-2, with TRBD2 matching 8 bases. Germline-derived CDR1 and CDR2 are SGHNT and YYREEE (reference sequence). CDR3 size: 15 residues. J was trimmed by 7 bases and V by 5 bases; bases with no gene match: 10. CDR3 amino acids: CASSPTSGPNGELFF. The CDR3 DNA sequence: TGTGCCAGCAGTCCCACTAGCGGACCGAACGGGGAGCTGTTTTTT.